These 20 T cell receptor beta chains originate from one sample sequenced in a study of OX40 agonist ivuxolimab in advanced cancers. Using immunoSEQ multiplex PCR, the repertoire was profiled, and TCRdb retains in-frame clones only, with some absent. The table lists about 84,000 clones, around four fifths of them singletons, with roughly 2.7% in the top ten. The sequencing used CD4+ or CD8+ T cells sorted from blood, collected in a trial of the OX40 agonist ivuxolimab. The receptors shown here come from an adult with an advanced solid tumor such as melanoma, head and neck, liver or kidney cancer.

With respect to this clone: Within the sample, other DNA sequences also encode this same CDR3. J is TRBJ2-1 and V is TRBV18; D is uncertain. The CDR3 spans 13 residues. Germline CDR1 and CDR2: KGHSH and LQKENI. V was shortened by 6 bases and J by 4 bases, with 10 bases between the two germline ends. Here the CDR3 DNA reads TGTGCCAGCTCCCCCGGACGTTACAATGAGCAGTTCTTC. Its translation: CASSPGRYNEQFF.

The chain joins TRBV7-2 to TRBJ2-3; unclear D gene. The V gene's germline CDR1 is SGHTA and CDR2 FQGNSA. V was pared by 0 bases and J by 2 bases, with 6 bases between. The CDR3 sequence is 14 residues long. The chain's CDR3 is CASSLALDTDTQYF. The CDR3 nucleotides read TGTGCCAGCAGCTTAGCGCTCGACACAGATACGCAGTATTTT.

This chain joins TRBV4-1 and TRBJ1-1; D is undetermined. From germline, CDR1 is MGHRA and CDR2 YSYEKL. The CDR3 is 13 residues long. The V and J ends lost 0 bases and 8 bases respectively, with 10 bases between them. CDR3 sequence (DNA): TGCGCCAGCAGCCAAGAGTTAGCCTGGGAAGCTTTCTTT. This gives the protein CASSQELAWEAFF.

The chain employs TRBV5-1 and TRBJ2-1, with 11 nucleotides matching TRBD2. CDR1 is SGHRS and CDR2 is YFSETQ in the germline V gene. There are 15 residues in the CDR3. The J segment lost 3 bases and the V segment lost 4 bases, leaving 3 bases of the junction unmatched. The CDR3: CASSKLAGGYNEQFF. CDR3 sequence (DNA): TGCGCCAGCAGCAAGCTAGCGGGGGGCTACAATGAGCAGTTCTTC.

This CDR3 reads CASRRTGSKDTQYF. The CDR3 region has the DNA TGTGCCAGTAGGAGGACAGGGAGTAAGGATACGCAGTATTTT. The J gene is TRBJ2-3, the V gene TRBV19; the match to TRBD1 covers 8 bases. The CDR3 loop spans 14 amino acids. The trim removed 6 bases at V and 6 bases at J, leaving 8 bases unmatched. Germline-derived CDR1 and CDR2 are LNHDA and SQIVND (reference sequence).

The CDR3 protein is CASSGRDRGPQETQYF. The CDR3 nucleotides are TGCGCCAGCAGTGGAAGAGACAGGGGGCCTCAAGAGACCCAGTACTTC. The V gene is TRBV10-1, the J gene TRBJ2-5; 10 bases are a match to TRBD1. Germline CDR1 is WNHNN and CDR2 is SYGVQD (reference sequence). Unmatched junction bases numbered 7, after V lost 4 bases and J lost 2 bases. The CDR3 is 16 amino acids.

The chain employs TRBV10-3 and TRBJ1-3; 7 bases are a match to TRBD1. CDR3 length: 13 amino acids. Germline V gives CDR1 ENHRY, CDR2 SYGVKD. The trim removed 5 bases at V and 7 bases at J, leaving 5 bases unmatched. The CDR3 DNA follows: TGTGCCATCAGTAGACAGGGATGGAACACCATATATTTT. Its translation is CAISRQGWNTIYF.

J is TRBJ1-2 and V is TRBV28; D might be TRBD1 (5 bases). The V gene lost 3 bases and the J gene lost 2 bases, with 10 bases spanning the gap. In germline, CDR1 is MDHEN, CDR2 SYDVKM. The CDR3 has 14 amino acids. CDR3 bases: TGTGCCAGCAGTTTTCAGGGCAGCAACTATGGCTACACCTTC. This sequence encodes CASSFQGSNYGYTF.

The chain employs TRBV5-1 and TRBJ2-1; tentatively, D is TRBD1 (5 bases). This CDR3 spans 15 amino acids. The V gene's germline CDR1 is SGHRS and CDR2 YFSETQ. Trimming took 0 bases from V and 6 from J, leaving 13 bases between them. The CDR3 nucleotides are TGCGCCAGCAGCTTGGCAGGGTATCGAGTCAATGAGCAGTTCTTC. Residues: CASSLAGYRVNEQFF.

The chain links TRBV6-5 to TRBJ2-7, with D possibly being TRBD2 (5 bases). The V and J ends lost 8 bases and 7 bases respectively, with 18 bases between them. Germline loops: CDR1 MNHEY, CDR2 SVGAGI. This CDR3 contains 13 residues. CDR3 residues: CASRSLGLREQYV. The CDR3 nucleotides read TGTGCCAGCCGCTCACTAGGGTTGAGGGAGCAGTACGTC.

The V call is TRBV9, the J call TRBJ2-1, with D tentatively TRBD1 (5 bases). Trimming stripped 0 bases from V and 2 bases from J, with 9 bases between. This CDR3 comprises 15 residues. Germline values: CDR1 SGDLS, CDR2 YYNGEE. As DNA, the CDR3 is TGTGCCAGCAGCGTAGATGGGGCAGCCTACAATGAGCAGTTCTTC. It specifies CASSVDGAAYNEQFF.

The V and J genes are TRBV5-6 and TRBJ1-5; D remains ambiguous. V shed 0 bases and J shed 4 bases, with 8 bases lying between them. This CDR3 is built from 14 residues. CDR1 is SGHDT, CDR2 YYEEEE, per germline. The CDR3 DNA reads TGTGCCAGCAGCTTGGGGGGTAGTAATCAGCCCCAGCATTTT. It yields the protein CASSLGGSNQPQHF.

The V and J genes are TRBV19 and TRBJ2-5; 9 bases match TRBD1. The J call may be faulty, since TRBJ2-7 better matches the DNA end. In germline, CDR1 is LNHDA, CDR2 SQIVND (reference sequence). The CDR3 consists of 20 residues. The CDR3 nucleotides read TGTGCCAGTAGTATCTGCCGGGACAGGGCAGGGGGGGGCCCCTCCTACGAGCAGTACTTC. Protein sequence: CASSICRDRAGGGPSYEQYF.

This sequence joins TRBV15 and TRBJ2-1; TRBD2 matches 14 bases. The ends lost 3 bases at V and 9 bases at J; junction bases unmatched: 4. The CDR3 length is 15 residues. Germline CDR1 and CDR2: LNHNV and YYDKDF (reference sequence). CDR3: CATSRTSGGAVEQFF. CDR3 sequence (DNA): TGTGCCACCAGCAGGACTAGCGGGGGGGCCGTTGAGCAGTTCTTC. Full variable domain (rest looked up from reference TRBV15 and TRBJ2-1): DAMVIQNPRYQVTQFGKPVTLSCSQTLNHNVMYWYQQKSSQAPKLLFHYYDKDFNNEADTPDNFQSRRPNTSFCFLDIRSPGLGDTAMYLCATSRTSGGAVEQFFGPGTRLTVL.

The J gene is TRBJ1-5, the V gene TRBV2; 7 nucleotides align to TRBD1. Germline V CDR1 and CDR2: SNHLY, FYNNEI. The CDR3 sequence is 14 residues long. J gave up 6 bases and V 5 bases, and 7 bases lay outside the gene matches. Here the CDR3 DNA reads TGTGCCAGCAGTCAACAGGGGAACGTTCAGCCCCAGCATTTT. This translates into CASSQQGNVQPQHF.

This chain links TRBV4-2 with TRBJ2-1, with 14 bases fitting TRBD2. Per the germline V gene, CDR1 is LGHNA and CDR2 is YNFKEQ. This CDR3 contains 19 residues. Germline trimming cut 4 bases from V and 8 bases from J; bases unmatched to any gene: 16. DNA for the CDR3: TGTGCCAGCAGCCTTCACGCCGCCGGGACTAGCGGGGGCCGGGATGAGCAGTTCTTC. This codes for CASSLHAAGTSGGRDEQFF.

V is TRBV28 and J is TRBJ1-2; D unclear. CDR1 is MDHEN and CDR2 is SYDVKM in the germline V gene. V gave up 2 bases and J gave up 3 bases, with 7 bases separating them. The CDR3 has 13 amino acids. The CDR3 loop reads CASSLNGDYGYTF. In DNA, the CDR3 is TGTGCCAGCAGTTTAAATGGAGACTATGGCTACACCTTC.

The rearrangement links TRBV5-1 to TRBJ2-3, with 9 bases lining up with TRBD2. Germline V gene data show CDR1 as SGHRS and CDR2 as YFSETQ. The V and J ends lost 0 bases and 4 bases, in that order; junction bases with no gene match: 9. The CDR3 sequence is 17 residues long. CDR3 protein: CASSLAGGSGGADTQYF. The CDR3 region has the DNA TGCGCCAGCAGCTTGGCCGGGGGTAGCGGGGGTGCAGATACGCAGTATTTT.

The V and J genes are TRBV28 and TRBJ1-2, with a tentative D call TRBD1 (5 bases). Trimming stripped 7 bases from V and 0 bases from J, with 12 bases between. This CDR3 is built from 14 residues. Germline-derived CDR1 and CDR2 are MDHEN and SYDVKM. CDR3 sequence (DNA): TGTGCCAGCATCAGGGACGGAGCTAACTATGGCTACACCTTC. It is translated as CASIRDGANYGYTF.

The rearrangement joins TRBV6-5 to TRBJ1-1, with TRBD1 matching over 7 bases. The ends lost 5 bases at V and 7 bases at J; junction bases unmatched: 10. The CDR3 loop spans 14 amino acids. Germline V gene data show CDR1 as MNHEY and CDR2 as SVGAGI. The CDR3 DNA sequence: TGTGCCAGCAGTCCCTCCCTAGGGACAGTTGAAGCTTTCTTT. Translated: CASSPSLGTVEAFF.